A single sample gave rise to the 24 T cell receptor beta chains below, sequenced in a study of T cells after yellow fever vaccination. Each CDR3 protein is one row after TCRdb ran MiXCR on the 5' RACE reads. Of fewer than 100,000 distinct CDR3 sequences listed, about 8.2% are singletons. Source: CD8+ T cells not binding an NS4B(214-222) dextramer, sorted from PBMCs, taken more than 14 days after the first yellow fever vaccination. The receptors stem from a man between 18 and 35 years old who received the YFV17D yellow fever vaccine.

J is TRBJ2-1 and V is TRBV29-1; no clear D. The germline V and J ends were trimmed by 7 bases and 4 bases, with 17 bases remaining between them. The CDR3 is 14 residues long. Germline assignment: CDR1 SQVTM and CDR2 ANQGSEA. DNA of the CDR3: TGCAGCGGCGCCGGAACTACCACATACAATGAGCAGTTCTTC. It encodes CSGAGTTTYNEQFF.

This clonotype was counted a few times. This chain joins TRBV15 and TRBJ1-1, with D perhaps matching TRBD1 (5 bases). Germline values: CDR1 LNHNV, CDR2 YYDKDF (reference sequence). V shed 1 base and J shed 5 bases, with 14 bases lying between them. The CDR3 extends over 15 amino acids. In nucleotides, the CDR3 is TGTGCCACCAGCAGAGCTTCCCTGACAGTTACTGAAGCTTTCTTT. Translation: CATSRASLTVTEAFF.

This clonotype was detected only a few times. This chain joins TRBV4-3 and TRBJ1-4; D is possibly TRBD1 (5 bases). The V end lost 5 bases, the J end lost 6 bases, and 13 bases lay between the germline ends. Germline V gene data show CDR1 as LGHNA and CDR2 as YSLEER. There are 14 residues in the CDR3. The CDR3 nucleotides are TGCGCCAGCAGCGCCCAGGGAGGTGATGAAAAACTGTTTTTT. The encoded protein is CASSAQGGDEKLFF.

With regard to this clonotype: The junction shows a germline mismatch at one end, possibly a read error. For the CDR3, the DNA is TGCTGTGCTAGAGATCGGGGACTAATTTCCTACAATGAGCAGTTCTTC. This gives the protein CCARDRGLISYNEQFF. V gene TRBV20-1 combines with J gene TRBJ2-1; 7 bases are a match to TRBD2. Germline CDR1 DFQATT, CDR2 SNEGSKA (reference sequence). This CDR3 has 16 amino acids.

The chain combines TRBV6-2 or TRBV6-3 with TRBJ1-1, with D hard to call. The CDR3 extends over 11 amino acids. V lost 5 bases, J lost 5 bases, and 6 bases lay in between. In germline, CDR1 is MNHEY, CDR2 SVGEGT. CDR3 protein: CASSRMTEAFF. CDR3 bases: TGTGCCAGCAGTAGAATGACTGAAGCTTTCTTT.

This clonotype was seen a few times. This rearrangement joins TRBV6-1 to TRBJ2-3; the D gene could be TRBD1 or TRBD2 (5 bases each). V was cut by 6 bases and J by 0 bases, with 13 bases left in between. The CDR3 extends over 15 amino acids. Germline CDR1 MNHNS, CDR2 SASEGT. The CDR3 loop is CASSPGPASTDTQYF. Here the CDR3 DNA reads TGTGCCAGCAGCCCGGGACCCGCGAGCACAGATACGCAGTATTTT.

The J gene is TRBJ1-5, the V gene TRBV7-8; D unresolved. Per germline, CDR1 SGHVS and CDR2 FQNEAQ. CDR3 length equals 16 residues. Trimming shortened V by 4 bases and J by 2 bases, and 15 bases separated the two germline ends. CDR3: CASSSLQGKGNQPQHF. For the CDR3, the DNA is TGTGCCAGCAGCTCCCTTCAAGGGAAGGGCAATCAGCCCCAGCATTTT.

The chain combines TRBV20-1 with TRBJ2-5; 11 bases fit TRBD2. This CDR3 comprises 17 residues. V was pared by 5 bases and J by 2 bases, with 13 bases of the junction left unmatched. CDR1 is DFQATT and CDR2 is SNEGSKA in the germline V gene (reference sequence). The CDR3 DNA reads TGCAGTGCTCAACCCCGTAGCGGGGGGGCTTGGCAAGAGACCCAGTACTTC. Its protein is CSAQPRSGGAWQETQYF.

This clonotype showed up just a few times. V usage is TRBV19 and J usage is TRBJ1-2; a weak D match, TRBD1 (6 bases). This CDR3 contains 14 residues. Between the trimmed V and J ends, which lost 1 base and 8 bases, there was a span of 14 bases. The V gene's germline CDR1 is LNHDA and CDR2 SQIVND (reference sequence). Written as DNA, the CDR3 is TGTGCCAGTAGTATAGGAGGGACACAAAGCGGCTACACCTTC. It translates to CASSIGGTQSGYTF.

V and J are TRBV4-1 and TRBJ1-2; perhaps TRBD1 as D (5 bases). The V gene's germline CDR1 is MGHRA and CDR2 YSYEKL. Trimming pared 1 base from V and 6 bases from J, leaving 18 bases between. The CDR3 consists of 16 residues. The CDR3 nucleotides read TGCGCCAGCAGCCAAGTTGGGGGAACGTGGGGGGATGGCTACACCTTC. Its protein product is CASSQVGGTWGDGYTF.

This clonotype was observed at least ten times. J is TRBJ2-5 and V is TRBV4-1; D is tentatively TRBD1 or TRBD2 (6 bases each). The V gene's germline CDR1 is MGHRA and CDR2 YSYEKL. The CDR3 is made up of 19 amino acids. The V end was cut by 3 bases, the J end by 7 bases, with 30 bases between. The chain's CDR3 is CASSQQGVLEGEPLGTQYF. The CDR3, as DNA: TGCGCCAGCAGCCAGCAAGGGGTTCTGGAGGGGGAACCACTGGGGACCCAGTACTTC.

The rearrangement uses TRBV11-2 and TRBJ1-5; D ambiguous. V shed 5 bases and J shed 5 bases, with 7 bases lying between them. The CDR3 length is 12 residues. Per the germline V gene, CDR1 is SGHAT and CDR2 is FQNNGV. The CDR3 region is CASSVRYQPQHF. CDR3 bases: TGTGCCAGCAGCGTACGTTATCAGCCCCAGCATTTT.

This clonotype turned up a few times. The V gene is TRBV29-1, the J gene TRBJ2-7, with D hard to call. The CDR3 is 13 residues long. V dropped 3 bases and J dropped 1 base, with 10 bases sitting between them. CDR1 and CDR2 from the germline V gene are SQVTM and ANQGSEA. The CDR3 DNA reads as TGCAGCGTTGATACTGGCAGGTCCTACGAGCAGTACTTC. It is translated as CSVDTGRSYEQYF.

This clonotype was recorded many times. The V and J genes are TRBV20-1 and TRBJ2-2, with 9 bases matching TRBD2. With V trimmed by 0 bases and J by 10 bases, 9 bases remained unmatched. This CDR3 contains 15 residues. CDR1 and CDR2 from the germline V gene are DFQATT and SNEGSKA (reference sequence). In nucleotides, the CDR3 is TGCAGTGCTAGAGATTGGGCGGGGGGGCGAGAGGAGCTGTTTTTT. It yields the protein CSARDWAGGREELFF.

V and J are TRBV4-3 and TRBJ2-1; 7 nucleotides agree with TRBD2. V lost 4 bases, J lost 9 bases, and 9 bases stayed unmatched. The CDR3 runs to 14 residues. CDR1 is LGHNA and CDR2 is YSLEER in the germline V gene. This CDR3 reads CASSRRDYRSEQFF. For the CDR3, the DNA is TGCGCCAGCAGCCGCCGGGACTATAGGAGTGAGCAGTTCTTC.

Concerning this clonotype itself: At one end the junction does not follow the germline gene, possibly because of a read error. This sequence joins TRBV7-2 and TRBJ2-2; D not certain. The CDR3 extends over 13 amino acids. CDR1 is SGHTA and CDR2 is FQGNSA in the germline V gene. CDR3 coding DNA: TGTGTCAGCAGCTTGTGGGATAGCGGGGAGCTGTTTTTT. It codes for CVSSLWDSGELFF.

By share, this clonotype counts as medium-sized. The CDR3 loop is CASTGRRGAYEQYF. The CDR3 region has the DNA TGTGCCAGCACAGGCAGAAGGGGCGCCTACGAGCAGTACTTC. J is TRBJ2-7 and V is TRBV12-3 or TRBV12-4; tentatively, D is TRBD1 (5 bases). CDR3 length equals 14 residues. The germline V and J ends were trimmed by 7 bases and 2 bases, with 15 bases remaining between them.

This clonotype was counted many times. The rearrangement uses TRBV5-1 and TRBJ1-1; possible D gene TRBD1, 6 bases. V lost 0 bases and J lost 1, with 13 bases in between. Germline V gene sequence: CDR1 SGHRS, CDR2 YFSETQ. This CDR3 has 16 residues. CDR3 region: CASSLARGLRNTEAFF. As DNA, the CDR3 is TGCGCCAGCAGCTTGGCCAGGGGACTTCGGAACACTGAAGCTTTCTTT.

About this clonotype: A much bigger clone sits one base away, suggesting this may be a read error. V gene TRBV6-2 or TRBV6-3 combines with J gene TRBJ2-1; D is unresolved. V shed 2 bases and J shed 7 bases, with 9 bases lying between them. This CDR3 contains 13 residues. Per the germline V gene, CDR1 is MNHEY and CDR2 is SVGEGT. The CDR3 region has the DNA TGTGCCAGCAGTTACAGGGAAAAGAATGAGCAGTTCTTC. Translation gives CASSYREKNEQFF.

This clonotype showed up just a few times. V and J are TRBV20-1 and TRBJ1-6; 8 nucleotides line up with TRBD1. The germline gives CDR1 DFQATT, CDR2 SNEGSKA (reference sequence). The CDR3 consists of 14 residues. V was clipped by 5 bases and J by 7 bases; unmatched bases: 7. The CDR3, as DNA: TGCAGTGCTCGCCAGGGGGCGGAGAATTCACCCCTCCACTTT. It translates to CSARQGAENSPLHF.

About this clonotype: A much more abundant neighbour one base away suggests this may be a read error. J is TRBJ2-3 and V is TRBV7-3; D tentatively fits TRBD1 or TRBD2 (5 bases each). Germline loops: CDR1 SGHTA, CDR2 FQGTGA. The CDR3 extends over 18 amino acids. V was cut by 4 bases and J by 0 bases, with 20 bases left in between. The CDR3 nucleotides are TGTGCCAGCAGCTCACCGGACGGGGCTCTCGCTAGCACAGATACGCAGTATTTT. Encoded protein: CASSSPDGALASTDTQYF.

V usage is TRBV9 and J usage is TRBJ2-2; D is uncertain. V gave up 0 bases and J gave up 4 bases, with 7 bases separating them. The CDR3 covers 14 residues. Looked up from germline, CDR1 is SGDLS and CDR2 is YYNGEE. This CDR3 reads CASSVEQRTGELFF. Here the CDR3 DNA reads TGTGCCAGCAGCGTAGAACAGCGCACCGGGGAGCTGTTTTTT.

This clonotype was found many times. The chain employs TRBV5-1 and TRBJ1-5; D not resolved. Germline CDR1 SGHRS, CDR2 YFSETQ. CDR3 size: 15 residues. V lost 5 bases and J lost 0, with 12 bases in between. The DNA of the CDR3 is TGCGCCAGCAGGTCAGGATTCGATAGCAATCAGCCCCAGCATTTT. It translates to CASRSGFDSNQPQHF.

This clonotype was seen a few times. The genes are TRBV4-2 and TRBJ2-2; 9 positions agree with TRBD1. Germline-derived CDR1 and CDR2 are LGHNA and YNFKEQ. This CDR3 comprises 16 residues. Unmatched junction bases numbered 6, after V lost 1 base and J lost 6 bases. The CDR3 here is CASSQGTGAAAGELFF. DNA for the CDR3: TGTGCCAGCAGCCAAGGGACAGGGGCGGCGGCCGGGGAGCTGTTTTTT.